This paragraph reports one T cell receptor beta chain. Its matching antigen is unknown. TCRdb re-called the RACE reads through MiXCR, storing one row per CDR3 protein. The sample records around 50,000 distinct CDR3 sequences, 9.5% to 10% being singletons. With 0 bases removed from V and 3 bases from J, the gap between germline ends came to 9 bases. This CDR3 contains 15 residues. Germline loops: CDR1 SGHDN, CDR2 FVKESK. Specified time point: patch test 2, 6 weeks after DPC sensitization. Sample treatment: therapeutic diphenylcyclopropenone sensitization with weekly scalp DPC. Drawing of blood took place ahead of applying each patch test. These data originate in a study of human T cells and chemical hapten exposure. Study as a whole: Patch tests put 0.01% DPC on the upper back, read at 6 days. Cases of alopecia areata, totalis or universalis occurred in a predominantly female patient group.

Study results and caveats: Among TCRs, those above 1 in 1000 frequency were unaffected by DPC sensitization.

The sample consisted of whole blood, taken in connection with sensitization to the hapten diphenylcyclopropenone (DPC). The chain uses TRBV14 and TRBJ2-1; possible D gene TRBD2, 6 bases. The clonotype was recovered from a woman between 50 and 59 years old with alopecia areata. Some clones in this sample may be carry-over from other donors' samples. DNA of the CDR3: TGTGCCAGCAGCCAAGAGGCGCGGGGCTACAATGAGCAGTTCTTC. Protein product: CASSQEARGYNEQFF.